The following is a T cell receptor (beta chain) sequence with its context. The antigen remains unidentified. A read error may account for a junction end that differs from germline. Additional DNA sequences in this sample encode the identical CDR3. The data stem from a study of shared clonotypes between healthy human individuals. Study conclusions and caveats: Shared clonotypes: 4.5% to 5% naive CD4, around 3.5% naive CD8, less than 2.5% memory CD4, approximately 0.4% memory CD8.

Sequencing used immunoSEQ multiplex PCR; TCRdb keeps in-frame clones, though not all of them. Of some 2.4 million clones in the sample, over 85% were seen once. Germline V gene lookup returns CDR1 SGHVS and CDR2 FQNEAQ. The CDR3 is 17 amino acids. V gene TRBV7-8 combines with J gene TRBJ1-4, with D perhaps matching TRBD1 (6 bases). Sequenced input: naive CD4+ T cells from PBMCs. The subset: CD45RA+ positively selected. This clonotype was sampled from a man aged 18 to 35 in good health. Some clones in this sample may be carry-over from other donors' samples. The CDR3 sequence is CASSPSGGGGLDEKLFF. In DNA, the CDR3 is TGTGCCAGCAGTCCTTCGGGTGGAGGGGGGCTTGATGAAAAGCTGTTTTTT.